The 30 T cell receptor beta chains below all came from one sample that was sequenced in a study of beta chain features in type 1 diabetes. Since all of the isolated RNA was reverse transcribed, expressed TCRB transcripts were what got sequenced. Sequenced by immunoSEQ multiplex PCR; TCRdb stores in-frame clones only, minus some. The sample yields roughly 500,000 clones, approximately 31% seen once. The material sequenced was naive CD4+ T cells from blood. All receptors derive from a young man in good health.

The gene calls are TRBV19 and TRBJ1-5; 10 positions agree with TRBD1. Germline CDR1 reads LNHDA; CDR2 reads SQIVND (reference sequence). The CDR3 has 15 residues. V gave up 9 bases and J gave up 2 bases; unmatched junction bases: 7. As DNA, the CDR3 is TGTGCCAGCAGAGACAGGGGGCAAGGCAATCAGCCCCAGCATTTT. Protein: CASRDRGQGNQPQHF. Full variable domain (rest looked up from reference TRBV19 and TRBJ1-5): DGGITQSPKYLFRKEGQNVTLSCEQNLNHDAMYWYRQDPGQGLRLIYYSQIVNDFQKGDIAEGYSVSREKKESFPLTVTSAQKNPTAFYLCASRDRGQGNQPQHFGDGTRLSIL.

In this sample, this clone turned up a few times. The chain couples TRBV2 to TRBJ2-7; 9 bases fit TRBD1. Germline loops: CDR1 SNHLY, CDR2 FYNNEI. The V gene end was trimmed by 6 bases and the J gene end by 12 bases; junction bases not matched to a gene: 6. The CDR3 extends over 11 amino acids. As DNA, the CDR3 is TGTGCCAGCAGAGACCCGGGACAGGGGTACTTC. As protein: CASRDPGQGYF.

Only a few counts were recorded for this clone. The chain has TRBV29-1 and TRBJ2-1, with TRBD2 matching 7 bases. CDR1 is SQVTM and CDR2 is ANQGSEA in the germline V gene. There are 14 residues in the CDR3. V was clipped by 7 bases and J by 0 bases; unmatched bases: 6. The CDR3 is CSAAAGSSYNEQFF. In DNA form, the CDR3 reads TGCAGCGCCGCAGCGGGAAGCTCCTACAATGAGCAGTTCTTC.

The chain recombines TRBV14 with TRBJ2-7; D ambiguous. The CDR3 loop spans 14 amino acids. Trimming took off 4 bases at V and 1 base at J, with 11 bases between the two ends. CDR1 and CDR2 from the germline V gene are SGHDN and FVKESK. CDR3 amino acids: CASSLAGRSYEQYF. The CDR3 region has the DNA TGTGCCAGCAGCCTGGCTGGCCGATCCTACGAGCAGTACTTC. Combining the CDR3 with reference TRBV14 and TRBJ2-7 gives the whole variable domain EAGVTQFPSHSVIEKGQTVTLRCDPISGHDNLYWYRRVMGKEIKFLLHFVKESKQDESGMPNNRFLAERTGGTYSTLKVQPAELEDSGVYFCASSLAGRSYEQYFGPGTRLTVT.

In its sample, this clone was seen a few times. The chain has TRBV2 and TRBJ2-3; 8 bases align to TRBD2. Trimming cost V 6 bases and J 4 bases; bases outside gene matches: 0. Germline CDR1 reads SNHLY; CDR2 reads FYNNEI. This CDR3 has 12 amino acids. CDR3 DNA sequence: TGTGCCAGCAGGGGACTAGCAGATACGCAGTATTTT. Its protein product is CASRGLADTQYF.

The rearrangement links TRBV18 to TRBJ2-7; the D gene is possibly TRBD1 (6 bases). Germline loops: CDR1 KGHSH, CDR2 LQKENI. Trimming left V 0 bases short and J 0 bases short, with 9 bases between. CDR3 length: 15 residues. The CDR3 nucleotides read TGTGCCAGCTCACCACCACAGGGTAGCTCCTACGAGCAGTACTTC. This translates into CASSPPQGSSYEQYF.

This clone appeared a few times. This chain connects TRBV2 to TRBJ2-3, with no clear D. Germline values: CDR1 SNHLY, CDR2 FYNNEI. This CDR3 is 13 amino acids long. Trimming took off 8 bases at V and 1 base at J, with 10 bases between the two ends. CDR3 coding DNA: TGTGCCAGCGATGTGCAGGGCACAGATACGCAGTATTTT. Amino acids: CASDVQGTDTQYF. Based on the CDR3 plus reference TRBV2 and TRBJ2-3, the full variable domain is EPEVTQTPSHQVTQMGQEVILRCVPISNHLYFYWYRQILGQKVEFLVSFYNNEISEKSEIFDDQFSVERPDGSNFTLKIRSTKLEDSAMYFCASDVQGTDTQYFGPGTRLTVL.

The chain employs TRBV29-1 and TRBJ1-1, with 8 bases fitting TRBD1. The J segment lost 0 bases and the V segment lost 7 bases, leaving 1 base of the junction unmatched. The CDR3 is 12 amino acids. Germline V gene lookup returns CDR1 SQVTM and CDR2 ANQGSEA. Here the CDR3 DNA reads TGCAGCGGGACAGGGATGAACACTGAAGCTTTCTTT. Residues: CSGTGMNTEAFF.

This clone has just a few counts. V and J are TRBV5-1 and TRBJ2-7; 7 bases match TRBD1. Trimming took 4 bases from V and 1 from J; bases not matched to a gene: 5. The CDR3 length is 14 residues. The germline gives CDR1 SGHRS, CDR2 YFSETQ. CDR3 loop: CASSMDRISYEQYF. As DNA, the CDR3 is TGCGCCAGCAGCATGGACAGGATATCCTACGAGCAGTACTTC.

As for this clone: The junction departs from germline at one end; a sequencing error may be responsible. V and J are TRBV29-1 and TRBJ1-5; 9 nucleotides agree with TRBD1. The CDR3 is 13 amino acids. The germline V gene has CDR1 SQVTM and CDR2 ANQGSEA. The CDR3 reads CSVGRDRDHPQHF. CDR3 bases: TGCAGCGTTGGCCGGGACAGGGATCACCCCCAGCATTTT.

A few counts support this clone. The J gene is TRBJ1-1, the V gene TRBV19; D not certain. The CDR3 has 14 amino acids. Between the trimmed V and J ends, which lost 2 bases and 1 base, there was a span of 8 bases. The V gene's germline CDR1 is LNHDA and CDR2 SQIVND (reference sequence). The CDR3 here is CASSIIKGNTEAFF. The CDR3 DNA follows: TGTGCCAGTAGTATAATTAAAGGGAACACTGAAGCTTTCTTT.

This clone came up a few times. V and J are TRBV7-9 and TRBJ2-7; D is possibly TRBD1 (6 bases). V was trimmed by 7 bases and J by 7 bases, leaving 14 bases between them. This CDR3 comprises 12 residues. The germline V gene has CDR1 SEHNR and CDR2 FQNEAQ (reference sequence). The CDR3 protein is CASTLQGREQYF. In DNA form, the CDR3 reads TGTGCCAGCACCCTCCAGGGGCGAGAGCAGTACTTC.

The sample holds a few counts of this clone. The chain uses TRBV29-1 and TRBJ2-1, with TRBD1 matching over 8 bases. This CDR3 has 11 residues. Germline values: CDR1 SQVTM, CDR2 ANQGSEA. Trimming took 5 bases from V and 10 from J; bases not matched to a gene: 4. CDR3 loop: CSVSHRGEQFF. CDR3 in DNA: TGCAGCGTTTCCCACAGGGGGGAGCAGTTCTTC.

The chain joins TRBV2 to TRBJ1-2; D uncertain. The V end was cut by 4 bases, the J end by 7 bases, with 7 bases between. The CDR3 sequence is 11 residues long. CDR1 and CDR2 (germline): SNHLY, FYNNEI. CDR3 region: CASSGEAGYTF. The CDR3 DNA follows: TGTGCCAGCAGTGGGGAAGCTGGCTACACCTTC. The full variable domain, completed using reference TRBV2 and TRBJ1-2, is EPEVTQTPSHQVTQMGQEVILRCVPISNHLYFYWYRQILGQKVEFLVSFYNNEISEKSEIFDDQFSVERPDGSNFTLKIRSTKLEDSAMYFCASSGEAGYTFGSGTRLTVV.

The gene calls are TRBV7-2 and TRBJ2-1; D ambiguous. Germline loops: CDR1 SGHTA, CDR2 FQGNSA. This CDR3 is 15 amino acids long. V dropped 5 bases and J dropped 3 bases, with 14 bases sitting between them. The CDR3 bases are TGTGCCAGCAGCATGACTCCTACTCACTACAATGAGCAGTTCTTC. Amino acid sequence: CASSMTPTHYNEQFF.

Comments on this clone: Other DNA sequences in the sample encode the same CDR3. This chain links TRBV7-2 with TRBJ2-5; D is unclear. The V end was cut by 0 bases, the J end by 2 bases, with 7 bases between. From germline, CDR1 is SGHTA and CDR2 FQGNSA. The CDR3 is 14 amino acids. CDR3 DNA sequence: TGTGCCAGCAGCTTAGCGACTGGTCAAGAGACCCAGTACTTC. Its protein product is CASSLATGQETQYF.

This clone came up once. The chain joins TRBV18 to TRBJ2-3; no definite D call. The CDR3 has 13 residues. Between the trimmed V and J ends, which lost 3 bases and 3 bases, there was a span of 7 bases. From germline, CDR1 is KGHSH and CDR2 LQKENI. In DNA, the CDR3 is TGTGCCAGCTCACCCGCGGTGACAGATACGCAGTATTTT. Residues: CASSPAVTDTQYF.

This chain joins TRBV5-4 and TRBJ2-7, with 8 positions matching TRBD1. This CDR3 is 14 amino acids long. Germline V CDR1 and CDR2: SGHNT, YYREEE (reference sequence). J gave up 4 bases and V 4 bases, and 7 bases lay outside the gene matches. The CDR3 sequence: CASSRGQARYEQYF. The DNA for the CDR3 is TGTGCCAGCAGCAGGGGACAGGCTCGGTACGAGCAGTACTTC.

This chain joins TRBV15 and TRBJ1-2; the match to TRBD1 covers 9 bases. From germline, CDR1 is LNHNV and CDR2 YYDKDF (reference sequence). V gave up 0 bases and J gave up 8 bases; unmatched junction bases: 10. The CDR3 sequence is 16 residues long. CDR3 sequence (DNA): TGTGCCACCAGCAGAGATCTGTTAAGGACAGGGGACGGCTACACCTTC. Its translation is CATSRDLLRTGDGYTF.

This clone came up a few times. In DNA form, the CDR3 reads TGTGCCAGCAGCTTCGGACTAACGAGCTCCTACGAGCAGTACTTC. It specifies CASSFGLTSSYEQYF. This sequence joins TRBV5-4 and TRBJ2-7; D possibly corresponds to TRBD2 (6 bases). V lost 2 bases and J 0 bases, leaving 12 bases between the germline ends. The CDR3 spans 15 residues. Germline lookup yields CDR1 SGHNT and CDR2 YYREEE (reference sequence).

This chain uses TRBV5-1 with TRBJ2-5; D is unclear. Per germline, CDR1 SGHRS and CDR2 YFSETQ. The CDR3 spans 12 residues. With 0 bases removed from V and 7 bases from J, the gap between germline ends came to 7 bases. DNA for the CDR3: TGCGCCAGCAGCTTGGACCTAGGGACCCAGTACTTC. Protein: CASSLDLGTQYF. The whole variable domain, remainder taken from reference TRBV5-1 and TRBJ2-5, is KAGVTQTPRYLIKTRGQQVTLSCSPISGHRSVSWYQQTPGQGLQFLFEYFSETQRNKGNFPGRFSGRQFSNSRSEMNVSTLELGDSALYLCASSLDLGTQYFGPGTRLLVL.

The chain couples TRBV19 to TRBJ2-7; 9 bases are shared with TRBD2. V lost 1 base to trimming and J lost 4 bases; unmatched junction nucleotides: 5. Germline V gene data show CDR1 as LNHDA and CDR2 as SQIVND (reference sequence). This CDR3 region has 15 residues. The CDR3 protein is CASSIAASGMYEQYF. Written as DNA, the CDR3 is TGTGCCAGTAGTATAGCGGCTAGCGGGATGTACGAGCAGTACTTC. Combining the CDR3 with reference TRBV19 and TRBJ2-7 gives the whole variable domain DGGITQSPKYLFRKEGQNVTLSCEQNLNHDAMYWYRQDPGQGLRLIYYSQIVNDFQKGDIAEGYSVSREKKESFPLTVTSAQKNPTAFYLCASSIAASGMYEQYFGPGTRLTVT.

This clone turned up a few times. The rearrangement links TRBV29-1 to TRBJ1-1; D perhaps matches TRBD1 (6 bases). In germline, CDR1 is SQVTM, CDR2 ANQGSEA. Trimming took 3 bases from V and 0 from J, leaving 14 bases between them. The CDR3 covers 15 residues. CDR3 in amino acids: CSVDQDSLMNTEAFF. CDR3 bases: TGCAGCGTTGACCAGGACAGTCTGATGAACACTGAAGCTTTCTTT.

As DNA, the CDR3 is TGTGCCTGGAGTGTACCCCTCACGGACAGGGCTCTCTATGGCTACACCTTC. Protein sequence: CAWSVPLTDRALYGYTF. The rearrangement joins TRBV30 to TRBJ1-2; TRBD1 matches 8 bases. V lost 0 bases to trimming and J lost 4 bases; unmatched junction nucleotides: 13. Germline CDR1 and CDR2: GTSNPN and SVGIG (reference sequence). The CDR3 spans 17 residues.

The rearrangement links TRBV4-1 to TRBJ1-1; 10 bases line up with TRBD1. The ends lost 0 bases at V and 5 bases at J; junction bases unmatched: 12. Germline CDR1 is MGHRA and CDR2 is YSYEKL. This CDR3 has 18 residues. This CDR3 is CASSQDEVRWTGGTEAFF. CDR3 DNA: TGCGCCAGCAGCCAAGATGAGGTCAGATGGACAGGGGGGACTGAAGCTTTCTTT.

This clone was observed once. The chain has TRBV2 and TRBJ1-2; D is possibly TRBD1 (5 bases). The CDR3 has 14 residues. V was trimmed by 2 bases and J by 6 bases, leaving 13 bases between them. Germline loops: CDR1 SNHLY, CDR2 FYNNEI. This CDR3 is CASSELGTANGYTF. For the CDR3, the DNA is TGTGCCAGCAGTGAATTAGGGACTGCGAATGGCTACACCTTC.

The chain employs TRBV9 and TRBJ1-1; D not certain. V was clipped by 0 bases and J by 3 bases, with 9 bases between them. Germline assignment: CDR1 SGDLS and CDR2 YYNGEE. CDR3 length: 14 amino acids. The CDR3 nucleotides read TGTGCCAGCAGCGTAGGTCGATCGTACACTGAAGCTTTCTTT. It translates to CASSVGRSYTEAFF.

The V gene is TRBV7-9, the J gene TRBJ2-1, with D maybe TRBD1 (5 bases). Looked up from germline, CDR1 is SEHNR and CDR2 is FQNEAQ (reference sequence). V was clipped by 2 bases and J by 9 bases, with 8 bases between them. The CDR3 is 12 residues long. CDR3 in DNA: TGTGCCAGCAGCTTATTTCAGGGTGAGCAGTTCTTC. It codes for CASSLFQGEQFF.

CDR3 coding DNA: TGTGCCTGGAGTGTAGCGGGAGGGCGAATCCACGAGCAGTACTTC. Translating gives CAWSVAGGRIHEQYF. This sequence joins TRBV30 and TRBJ2-7; 10 bases match TRBD2. The CDR3 is 15 residues long. The junction had 7 bases not matched to a gene; V was cut back by 0 bases and J by 5 bases. In germline, CDR1 is GTSNPN, CDR2 SVGIG (reference sequence).

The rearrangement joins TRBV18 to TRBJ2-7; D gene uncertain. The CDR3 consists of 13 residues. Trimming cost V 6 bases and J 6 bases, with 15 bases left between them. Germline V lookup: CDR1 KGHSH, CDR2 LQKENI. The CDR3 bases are TGTGCCAGCTCGGGCTTCGTGGGATTCGAGCAGTACTTC. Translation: CASSGFVGFEQYF.